Sequencing of this T cell receptor (beta chain) was carried out in a study of cytomegalovirus exposure and HLA in healthy donors. Amplification used 60 Vbeta primers and 13 Jbeta primers. Sequencing was performed with immunoSEQ multiplex PCR; in TCRdb, only in-frame clones are kept and a portion is missing. The sample lists hundreds of thousands of clones; 70% to 90% were seen once. General study points: What a later analysis reportedly showed was that an Asian-associated ancestry cluster had fewer N-insertions than the roughly 720-donor mean. The analysis excluded some indistinguishable V segments, including TRBV6-2 and TRBV6-3. Sequences of the TCR beta chain were said to predict the HLA-A and HLA-B alleles of most subjects accurately.

CDR1 is MDHEN, CDR2 SYDVKM, per germline. The CDR3 covers 12 residues. Between the trimmed V and J ends, which lost 2 bases and 8 bases, there was a span of 7 bases. Notes on this clone: No antigen is known for it.

The gene calls are TRBV28 and TRBJ2-1; possibly TRBD1 for D (5 bases). Material for sequencing was PBMCs. The receptor was isolated from a girl aged 2-10 years in good health and CMV-seronegative. The DNA of the CDR3 is TGTGCCAGCAGTTTAGACAGCTATGAGCAGTTCTTC. Protein sequence: CASSLDSYEQFF.